Listed below are T cell receptor beta chains from one sample, sequenced in a study of T cells in Graves' hyperthyroidism and ophthalmopathy. TCRdb recomputed calls from the multiplex PCR reads with MiXCR, one row per CDR3 protein. Of roughly 720,000 distinct CDR3 sequences in the sample, about 18% were seen once. The sample taken for sequencing was blood. The source of these receptors is a man aged 45-65 years with Graves' hyperthyroidism. CDR3s include the opening cysteine and the closing phenylalanine or tryptophan. The order of the fields is clone size, D gene, V gene, CDR3 length, J gene, CDR3 DNA, CDR3 protein. The D gene is left open where the match is weak. The size entry is marked missing in some rows and otherwise reads once, few, many or a size class.

size: many
D: TRBD2
V: TRBV3-1
length: 15
J: TRBJ2-7
DNA: TGTGCCAGCAGCTACGCGACTAGCGGGACCTACGAGCAGTACTTC
CDR3: CASSYATSGTYEQYF

size: -
D: -
V: TRBV7-2
length: 13
J: TRBJ2-5
DNA: TGTGCCAGCAGCTTTACAGGTTTACAGACCCAGTACTTC
CDR3: CASSFTGLQTQYF

size: many
D: TRBD2
V: TRBV27
length: 15
J: TRBJ2-5
DNA: TGTGCCAGCAGTCCCCGGACTAGCGGGAAAGAGACCCAGTACTTC
CDR3: CASSPRTSGKETQYF

size: few
D: TRBD2
V: TRBV9
length: 16
J: TRBJ2-3
DNA: TGTGCCAGCTCTGGGACTAGCAGCGCCTTCACAGATACGCAGTATTTT
CDR3: CASSGTSSAFTDTQYF

size: -
D: TRBD1
V: TRBV10-3
length: 14
J: TRBJ2-3
DNA: TGTGCCACTACAGCTGGGACAGTCACAGATACGCGGTATTTT
CDR3: CATTAGTVTDTRYF

size: many
D: -
V: TRBV6-1
length: 13
J: TRBJ2-7
DNA: TGTGCCAGCAGTGAGCAGACAACCTACGAGCAGTACTTC
CDR3: CASSEQTTYEQYF

size: many
D: -
V: TRBV6-1
length: 14
J: TRBJ1-1
DNA: TGTGCCAGCAGTGAAGTACCAGGTTCTACTGAAGCTTTCTTT
CDR3: CASSEVPGSTEAFF

size: few
D: -
V: TRBV13
length: 15
J: TRBJ1-6
DNA: TGTGCCAGCAGCGCTGGGACTGCTTATAATTCACCCCTCCACTTT
CDR3: CASSAGTAYNSPLHF

size: -
D: -
V: TRBV15
length: 16
J: TRBJ1-5
DNA: TGTGCCACCAGCAAGCCAGGGCGGAGAACGAATCAGCCCCAGCATTTT
CDR3: CATSKPGRRTNQPQHF

size: -
D: TRBD2
V: TRBV7-9
length: 15
J: TRBJ2-5
DNA: TGTGCCAGCAGTCCAACCCCAGCGGGAGGAGAGACCCAGTACTTC
CDR3: CASSPTPAGGETQYF

size: -
D: -
V: TRBV19
length: 14
J: TRBJ2-7
DNA: TGTGCCAGTAGTCCCGTCGGGGCCGCCTACGAGCAGTACTTC
CDR3: CASSPVGAAYEQYF

size: -
D: -
V: TRBV4-1
length: 15
J: TRBJ2-7
DNA: TGCGCCAGCAGCCAGGGACACACTATCGCCTACGAGCAGTACTTC
CDR3: CASSQGHTIAYEQYF

size: many
D: TRBD1
V: TRBV30
length: 12
J: TRBJ1-2
DNA: TGTGCCTGGGACAGGGACAACTATGGCTACACCTTC
CDR3: CAWDRDNYGYTF

size: many
D: TRBD2
V: TRBV28
length: 16
J: TRBJ2-5
DNA: TGTGCCAGCAGTTTAGGGAGAGCGGGAAGGGAAGAGACCCAGTACTTC
CDR3: CASSLGRAGREETQYF

size: many
D: -
V: TRBV6-1
length: 15
J: TRBJ2-2
DNA: TGTGCCAGCAGACTCGGGACGGATGACACCGGGGAGCTGTTTTTT
CDR3: CASRLGTDDTGELFF

size: many
D: TRBD2
V: TRBV9
length: 17
J: TRBJ2-7
DNA: TGTGCCAGCAGCGTAGCTGTGGGGACTAGCGGATCCTACGAGCAGTACTTC
CDR3: CASSVAVGTSGSYEQYF

size: -
D: -
V: TRBV25-1
length: 15
J: TRBJ1-1
DNA: TGTGCCAGCAGCCCTGGGCGGGGATATGGAACTGAAGCTTTCTTT
CDR3: CASSPGRGYGTEAFF